A selection of T cell receptor beta chains follows, all from one sample in a study of blood T cell repertoires in COVID-19. Using immunoSEQ multiplex PCR, the repertoire was profiled, and TCRdb retains in-frame clones only, with some absent. The repertoire consists of some 120,000 clones, with 65% to 90% occurring once and the leading ten covering about 7%. The sequenced sample was peripheral blood. All receptors derive from a man at least 80 years old with active or convalescent COVID-19. Each CDR3 is given without its conserved first and last residue. Each record gives: J gene, V gene, CDR3 protein.

TRBJ2-7	TRBV15	ATSRETRYEQY
TRBJ2-3	TRBV9	ASSRVIGADTQY
TRBJ2-2	TRBV11-2	ASSLDAGLANTGELF
TRBJ2-1	TRBV3-1/TRBV3-2	ASSQDWRGGRYNEQF
TRBJ1-5	TRBV7-2	ASSSDFNQPQH
TRBJ2-6	TRBV5-1	ASSLSSGANVLT
TRBJ1-2	TRBV28	ASSFWTTGYT
TRBJ1-4	TRBV3-1/TRBV3-2	ASSQVRGTERNEKLF
TRBJ1-6	TRBV7-2	ASSLDGRGGSPLH
TRBJ1-6	TRBV6-5	ASSPDGGYNSPLH
TRBJ1-2	TRBV24-1	ATSDPDRPTNYGYT
TRBJ1-5	TRBV7-2	ASSLELNQPQH
TRBJ2-1	TRBV5-1	ASSPGLAHNEQF
TRBJ2-7	TRBV5-1	ASSPGTGSYEQY
TRBJ1-1	TRBV28	ASSWANTGEAF
TRBJ1-6	TRBV4-2	ASSQTGYSPLH
TRBJ1-6	TRBV2	ASSEEGTGVYNSPLH
TRBJ2-7	TRBV24-1	ATSDSRTSGRYEQY
TRBJ2-3	TRBV24-1	ATSDFSGDRGTDTQY
TRBJ1-6	TRBV30	AWTLPGYRSPLH
TRBJ2-1	TRBV7-8	ASSYRSSGTTSSYNEQF
TRBJ2-5	TRBV7-3	ASSFTGGETQY
TRBJ1-5	TRBV2	ASSEASGGVQPQH
TRBJ1-4	TRBV4-1	ASSPTPSPNEKLF
TRBJ1-1	TRBV5-1	ASSFDSRGLRSMNTEAF
TRBJ1-4	TRBV5-1	ASSVSRFQREKLF
TRBJ2-3	TRBV24-1	ATSDSVDTQY
TRBJ2-7	TRBV19	ASSSQLGGEQY
TRBJ1-2	TRBV6-5	ASRPTETRRFHT
TRBJ1-5	TRBV6-6	ASRAGEYSNQPQH
TRBJ2-6	TRBV4-1	ASSQRGGGYPGANVLT
TRBJ2-3	TRBV5-4	ASSLDVGLAGTDTQY
TRBJ2-5	TRBV11-3	ASSLRTGAQETQY
TRBJ2-7	TRBV7-7	ASSVGTEGYEQY
TRBJ2-2	TRBV29-1	SVEDFSPGELF
TRBJ1-1	TRBV7-3	ATQGRTAFTEAF
TRBJ2-7	TRBV25-1	ASSGQGLNEQY
TRBJ2-5	TRBV3-1/TRBV3-2	ASSRLPTGRMQTQY
TRBJ2-7	TRBV7-9	ASSQGQFYEQY
TRBJ1-4	TRBV3-1/TRBV3-2	ASSTQGGDEKLF
TRBJ2-7	TRBV7-2	ASSNPGETYEQY
TRBJ2-7	TRBV15	ATSGDRGPSYEQY
TRBJ2-5	TRBV5-6	ASSLSPAGAQETQY
TRBJ2-2	TRBV9	ASSVASNTGELF
TRBJ1-2	TRBV27	ASSFGQGYGYT
TRBJ2-2	TRBV9	ASSVVRGTGEQGELF
TRBJ1-2	TRBV14	ASSQDRTGGYGYT
TRBJ1-1	TRBV19	AIGREGRRVRRENTEAF
TRBJ2-1	TRBV2	ASTPTIEQF
TRBJ1-5	TRBV5-1	ASSRTGDSNQPQH
TRBJ2-7	TRBV6-5	ASSPTGTSPYEQY